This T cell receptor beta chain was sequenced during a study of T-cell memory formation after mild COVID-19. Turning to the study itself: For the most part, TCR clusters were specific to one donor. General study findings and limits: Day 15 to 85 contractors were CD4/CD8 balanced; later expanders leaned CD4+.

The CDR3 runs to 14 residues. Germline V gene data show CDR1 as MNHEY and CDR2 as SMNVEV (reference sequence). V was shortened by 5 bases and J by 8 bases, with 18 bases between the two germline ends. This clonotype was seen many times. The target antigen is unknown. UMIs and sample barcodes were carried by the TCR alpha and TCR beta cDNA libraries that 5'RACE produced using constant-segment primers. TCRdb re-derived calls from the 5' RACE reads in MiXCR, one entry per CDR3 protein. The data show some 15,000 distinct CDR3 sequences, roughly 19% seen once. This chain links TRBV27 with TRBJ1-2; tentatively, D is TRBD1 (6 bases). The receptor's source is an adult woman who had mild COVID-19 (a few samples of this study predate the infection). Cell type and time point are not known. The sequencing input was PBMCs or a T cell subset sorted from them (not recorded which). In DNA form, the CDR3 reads TGTGCCAGCAGTCCCACAGGGATCCCCCCGGGCTACACCTTC. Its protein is CASSPTGIPPGYTF.